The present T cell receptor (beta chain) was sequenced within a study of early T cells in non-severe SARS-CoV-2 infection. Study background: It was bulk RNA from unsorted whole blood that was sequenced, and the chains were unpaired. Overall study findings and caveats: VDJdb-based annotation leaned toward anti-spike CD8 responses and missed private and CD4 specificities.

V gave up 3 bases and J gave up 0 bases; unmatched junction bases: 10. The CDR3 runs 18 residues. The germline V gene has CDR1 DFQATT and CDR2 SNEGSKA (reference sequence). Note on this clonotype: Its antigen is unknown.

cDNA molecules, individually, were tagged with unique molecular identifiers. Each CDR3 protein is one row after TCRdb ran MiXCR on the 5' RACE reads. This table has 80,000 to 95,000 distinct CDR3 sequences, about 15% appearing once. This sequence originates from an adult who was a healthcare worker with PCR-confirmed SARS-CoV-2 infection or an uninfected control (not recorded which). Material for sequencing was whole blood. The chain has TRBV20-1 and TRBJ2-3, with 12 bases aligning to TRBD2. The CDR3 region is CSARNSIGLAGSTDTQYF. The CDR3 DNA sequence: TGCAGTGCTAGGAACAGTATAGGACTAGCGGGGAGCACAGATACGCAGTATTTT.